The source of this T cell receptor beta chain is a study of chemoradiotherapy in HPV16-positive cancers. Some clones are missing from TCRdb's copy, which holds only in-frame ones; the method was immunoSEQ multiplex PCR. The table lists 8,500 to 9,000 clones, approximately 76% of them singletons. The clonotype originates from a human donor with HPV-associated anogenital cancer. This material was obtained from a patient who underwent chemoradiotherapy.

CDR3 sequence: CASSLPGSGANVLTF. The CDR3 coding sequence is TGTGCCAGCAGTTTGCCCGGCTCTGGGGCCAACGTCCTGACTTTC. The gene calls are TRBV28 and TRBJ2-6; D call uncertain. CDR1 and CDR2 from the germline V gene are MDHEN and SYDVKM. This CDR3 is 15 amino acids long. Deletions cut 3 bases from V and 0 bases from J, with 6 bases between.